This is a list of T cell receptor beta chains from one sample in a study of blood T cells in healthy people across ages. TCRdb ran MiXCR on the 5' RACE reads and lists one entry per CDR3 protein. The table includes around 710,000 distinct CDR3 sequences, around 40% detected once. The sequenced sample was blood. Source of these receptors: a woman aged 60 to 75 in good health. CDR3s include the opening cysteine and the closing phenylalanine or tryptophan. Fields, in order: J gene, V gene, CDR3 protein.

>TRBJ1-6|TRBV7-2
CASSPVEGARSPLHF
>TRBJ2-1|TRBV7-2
CASSLDLAGGYNEQFF
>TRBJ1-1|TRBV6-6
CASSYSGQGETEAFF
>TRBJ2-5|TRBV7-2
CAGSGGQILKETQYF
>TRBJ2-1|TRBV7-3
CASSLLAGEGEQFF
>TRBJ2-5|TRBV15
CATSRDGLEIQETQYF
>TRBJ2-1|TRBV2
CASWGGLSNEQFF
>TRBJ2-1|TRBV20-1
CSAREAKPYNEQFF
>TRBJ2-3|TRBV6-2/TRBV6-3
CASSYGTDSDTQYF
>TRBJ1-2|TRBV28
CTSSLAAGRGYTF
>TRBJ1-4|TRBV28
CASSLQREKLFF
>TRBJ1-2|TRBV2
CASSRGTIGVYTF
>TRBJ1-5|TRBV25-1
CASSESASQPQHF
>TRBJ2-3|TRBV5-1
CASSSRLAGDQDTQYF
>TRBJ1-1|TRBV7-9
CASSPHAEAFF
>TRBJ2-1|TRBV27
CASSSRLAGFNEQFF
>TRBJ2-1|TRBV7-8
CASSILLGPGNEQFF
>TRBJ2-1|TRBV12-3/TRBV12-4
CASSPRMGSSYNEQFF
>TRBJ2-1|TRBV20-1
CSARDTGGEQFF
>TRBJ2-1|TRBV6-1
CASSEGWDRQFF
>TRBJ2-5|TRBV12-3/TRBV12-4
CASSLGLALYERYF
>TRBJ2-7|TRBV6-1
CASSLRGPREQYF
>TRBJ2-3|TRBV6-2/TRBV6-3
CASSYSMGADTQYF
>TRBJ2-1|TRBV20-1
CSARGPGGSVNEQFF
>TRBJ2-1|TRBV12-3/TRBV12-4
CASSFKRGGNEQFF
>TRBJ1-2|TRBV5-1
CASRSQGSDGYTF
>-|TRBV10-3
CAIAGTGGYNEQYF
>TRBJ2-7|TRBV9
CASSVESGFAYEQYF
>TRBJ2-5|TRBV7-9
CASSPRGLTAQETQYF
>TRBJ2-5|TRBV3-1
CASSQALVAGETQYF
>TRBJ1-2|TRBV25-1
CASRRQGNYGYTF
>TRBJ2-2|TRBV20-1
CSASPGLAGAGELFF
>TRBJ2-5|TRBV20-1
CSALTGLAGGFYERYF